These 26 T cell receptor beta chains share one sample of origin, sequenced in a study of T cells after yellow fever vaccination. Each CDR3 protein gets one entry after TCRdb re-called the 5' RACE reads with MiXCR. This sample carries 120,000 to 150,000 distinct CDR3 sequences, about 8% of them seen once, and the ten largest clones take less than 0.85%. The specimen comprised CD4+ T cells sorted from PBMCs, sampled 5 days after the yellow fever booster vaccination. Source of these receptors: a man younger than 40 who received the YFV17D yellow fever vaccine.

This clonotype was observed many times. The chain is built from TRBV7-2 and TRBJ2-5, with a weak D call TRBD1 (5 bases). V was cut by 11 bases and J by 0 bases, with 13 bases left in between. CDR1 is SGHTA and CDR2 is FQGNSA in the germline V gene. This CDR3 has 13 amino acids. DNA for the CDR3: TGTGCCTCCGAAAGGGGTTACCAAGAGACCCAGTACTTC. It translates to CASERGYQETQYF.

This clonotype was seen at least ten times. V gene TRBV10-3 combines with J gene TRBJ2-3, with TRBD1 identical over 7 bases. Germline V gene sequence: CDR1 ENHRY, CDR2 SYGVKD. V lost 8 bases to trimming and J lost 2 bases; unmatched junction nucleotides: 4. CDR3 length: 13 residues. The CDR3: CAIGDSHTDTQYF. The CDR3 DNA sequence: TGTGCCATCGGGGACAGCCACACAGATACGCAGTATTTT.

Many counts were recorded for this clonotype. This sequence joins TRBV24-1 and TRBJ2-2; no clear D gene. Germline CDR1 and CDR2: KGHDR and SFDVKD. This CDR3 spans 14 amino acids. Trimming took off 3 bases at V and 0 bases at J, with 4 bases between the two ends. This CDR3 is CATSDRTNTGELFF. CDR3 DNA sequence: TGTGCCACCAGTGATCGGACGAACACCGGGGAGCTGTTTTTT.

The chain combines TRBV19 with TRBJ2-5, with D tentatively TRBD1 or TRBD2 (5 bases each). Germline V gene lookup returns CDR1 LNHDA and CDR2 SQIVND (reference sequence). Trimming cost V 5 bases and J 4 bases, with 17 bases left between them. This CDR3 spans 15 amino acids. CDR3 sequence (DNA): TGTGCCAGTAGTCCTGCCTGGGGACGGGGAGAGACCCAGTACTTC. Encoded protein: CASSPAWGRGETQYF.

This clonotype has a count of ten or more. The rearrangement uses TRBV5-1 and TRBJ2-7; D ambiguous. The CDR3 covers 15 residues. Germline V gene lookup returns CDR1 SGHRS and CDR2 YFSETQ. The germline V and J ends were trimmed by 3 bases and 0 bases, with 13 bases remaining between them. Here the CDR3 reads CASSSSGKSSYEQYF. The CDR3 region has the DNA TGCGCCAGCAGCTCTTCCGGAAAGAGCTCCTACGAGCAGTACTTC.

This clonotype came up many times. The chain combines TRBV5-1 with TRBJ2-3, with D hard to call. The CDR3 extends over 14 amino acids. The V and J ends lost 3 bases and 2 bases respectively, with 10 bases between them. Per the germline V gene, CDR1 is SGHRS and CDR2 is YFSETQ. This chain's CDR3 is CASSSERHTDTQYF. DNA of the CDR3: TGCGCCAGCAGCTCGGAGAGGCACACAGATACGCAGTATTTT.

This clonotype was detected ten times or more. This chain uses TRBV7-3 with TRBJ2-5, with D perhaps matching TRBD1 (5 bases). CDR1 is SGHTA, CDR2 FQGTGA, per germline. The CDR3 totals 13 residues. V gave up 8 bases and J gave up 5 bases, with 15 bases separating them. CDR3 sequence: CASSAGNDETQYF. CDR3 in DNA: TGTGCCAGCTCCGCAGGGAATGACGAGACCCAGTACTTC.

This clonotype was seen only a few times. The chain carries TRBV7-2 and TRBJ2-7; 9 bases line up with TRBD2. The CDR3 loop spans 16 amino acids. The germline gives CDR1 SGHTA, CDR2 FQGNSA. V trimming: 5 bases; J trimming: 6 bases; junction bases outside the gene matches: 14. The CDR3, as DNA: TGTGCCAGCAGCCCCCAAGGTCAGGCGGGAGGGCGCGAGCAGTACTTC. As protein: CASSPQGQAGGREQYF.

This clonotype was seen repeatedly, ten times or more. This sequence joins TRBV6-2 or TRBV6-3 and TRBJ1-5; 7 bases map to TRBD1. Losses at the gene ends were 6 bases for V and 3 bases for J; bases not matched to a gene: 8. There are 15 residues in the CDR3. Germline lookup yields CDR1 MNHEY and CDR2 SVGEGT. CDR3 sequence reads: CASRSLQGNNQPQHF. DNA of the CDR3: TGTGCCAGCAGGTCACTACAGGGGAACAATCAGCCCCAGCATTTT.

This clonotype was recorded at least ten times. V is TRBV5-1 and J is TRBJ1-1; no reliable D call. Deletions cut 6 bases from V and 4 bases from J, with 13 bases between. CDR1 is SGHRS and CDR2 is YFSETQ in the germline V gene. The CDR3 covers 13 residues. The DNA for the CDR3 is TGCGCCAGCATGGTGGGTACGGGCACTGAAGCTTTCTTT. It encodes CASMVGTGTEAFF.

This clonotype was seen ten or more times. The chain has TRBV4-3 and TRBJ2-2, with a tentative D call TRBD2 (5 bases). There are 13 residues in the CDR3. Per germline, CDR1 LGHNA and CDR2 YSLEER. Between the trimmed V and J ends, which lost 1 base and 16 bases, there was a span of 16 bases. The DNA of the CDR3 is TGCGCCAGCAGCCAAGGGCTAGATAGCGTTCCGTTTTTT. Its translation is CASSQGLDSVPFF.

This clonotype was observed many times. The chain uses TRBV7-2 and TRBJ2-3; weak D call: TRBD1 (6 bases). This CDR3 has 14 residues. Trimming left V 4 bases short and J 2 bases short, with 10 bases between. CDR1 and CDR2 (germline): SGHTA, FQGNSA. The CDR3 loop is CASSSGQFTDTQYF. In nucleotides, the CDR3 is TGTGCCAGCAGCTCCGGACAGTTCACAGATACGCAGTATTTT.

This clonotype was detected many times. This rearrangement joins TRBV5-8 to TRBJ1-2; unclear D gene. The CDR3 is 14 residues long. Germline CDR1 and CDR2: SGHTS and YDEGEE. The V gene lost 0 bases and the J gene lost 1 base, with 7 bases spanning the gap. The CDR3: CASSLEGRNYGYTF. The CDR3 region has the DNA TGTGCCAGCAGCTTGGAAGGCCGTAACTATGGCTACACCTTC. Using reference TRBV5-8 and TRBJ1-2 for the parts outside the CDR3, the full variable domain is EAGVTQSPTHLIKTRGQQATLRCSPISGHTSVYWYQQALGLGLQFLLWYDEGEERNRGNFPPRFSGRQFPNYSSELNVNALELEDSALYLCASSLEGRNYGYTFGSGTRLTVV.

This rearrangement joins TRBV12-3 or TRBV12-4 to TRBJ1-5; no clear D gene. The CDR3 contains 16 residues. V gave up 2 bases and J gave up 2 bases, with 13 bases separating them. The CDR3 DNA is TGTGCCAGCAGTTTATATGTCCCGACGGGCAATCAGCCCCAGCATTTT. This translates into CASSLYVPTGNQPQHF.

As concerns this clonotype: A much larger clone sits a single nucleotide away, making a read error possible. This chain uses TRBV7-2 with TRBJ1-1; no clear D. Germline assignment: CDR1 SGHTA and CDR2 FQGNSA. Deletions cut 5 bases from V and 0 bases from J, with 10 bases between. The CDR3 extends over 14 amino acids. The CDR3 region has the DNA TGTGCCAGCAGCGTATCTACAGTGAACACTGAAGCTTTCTTT. It yields the protein CASSVSTVNTEAFF.

This clonotype has at least ten counts. This chain connects TRBV5-5 to TRBJ2-4, with 9 positions matching TRBD1. CDR3 length equals 14 residues. V gave up 0 bases and J gave up 8 bases; unmatched junction bases: 3. Germline CDR1 SGHKS, CDR2 YYEKEE (reference sequence). CDR3 loop: CASSLGQGGDIQYF. The CDR3 DNA is TGTGCCAGCAGCTTGGGACAGGGGGGGGACATTCAGTACTTC.

This clonotype was seen at least ten times. The V and J genes are TRBV5-1 and TRBJ2-1; TRBD2 might be the D (6 bases). CDR1 SGHRS and CDR2 YFSETQ come from the germline V gene. V shed 4 bases and J shed 4 bases, with 15 bases lying between them. The CDR3 is made up of 15 amino acids. CDR3 amino acids: CASSVEPGLYNEQFF. The CDR3 DNA reads TGCGCCAGCAGCGTCGAACCGGGACTGTACAATGAGCAGTTCTTC.

This clonotype was counted ten times or more. The chain carries TRBV12-3 or TRBV12-4 and TRBJ2-1; D gene uncertain. The CDR3 totals 13 residues. The ends were cut back, 8 bases at V and 5 bases at J, with 13 bases in the middle. The CDR3 nucleotides read TGTGCCAGCCTACGCGCTCGGCACAATGAGCAGTTCTTC. Protein sequence: CASLRARHNEQFF.

This clonotype was picked up many times. The gene calls are TRBV7-2 and TRBJ1-1; TRBD1 matches at 7 bases. V trimming: 5 bases; J trimming: 0 bases; junction bases outside the gene matches: 6. CDR1 is SGHTA and CDR2 is FQGNSA in the germline V gene. This CDR3 comprises 15 residues. Here the CDR3 DNA reads TGTGCCAGCAGCGTAAACAGGGGTATGAACACTGAAGCTTTCTTT. Protein sequence: CASSVNRGMNTEAFF.

Of note for this clonotype: Given a much more abundant clone one base away, this may be a read error. This chain's CDR3 is CASSLAEAADTQYF. DNA for the CDR3: TGTGCCAGCAGTTTGGCTGAAGCGGCTGATACGCAGTATTTT. This chain uses TRBV12-3 or TRBV12-4 with TRBJ2-3; TRBD2 might be the D (5 bases). Trimming cost V 3 bases and J 6 bases, with 13 bases left between them. The CDR3 covers 14 residues.

This clonotype was detected only a few times. The chain combines TRBV4-3 with TRBJ2-1, with TRBD2 as a possible D gene (5 bases). Looked up from germline, CDR1 is LGHNA and CDR2 is YSLEER. The CDR3 length is 18 residues. Trimming left V 1 base short and J 7 bases short, with 23 bases between. The CDR3 region is CASSQGDWIGAGSNEQFF. The CDR3 coding sequence is TGCGCCAGCAGCCAAGGTGACTGGATTGGTGCTGGGAGTAATGAGCAGTTCTTC.

In this sample, this clonotype turned up many times. The chain carries TRBV7-2 and TRBJ2-7; 9 bases line up with TRBD2. In germline, CDR1 is SGHTA, CDR2 FQGNSA. The CDR3 runs 15 residues. The junction had 6 bases not matched to a gene; V was cut back by 2 bases and J by 4 bases. CDR3: CASSLIAGEGYEQYF. DNA of the CDR3: TGTGCCAGCAGCTTAATAGCGGGAGAGGGGTACGAGCAGTACTTC.

This clonotype was detected ten times or more. The rearrangement joins TRBV10-3 to TRBJ2-2; 9 bases align to TRBD2. Per germline, CDR1 ENHRY and CDR2 SYGVKD. Germline trimming cut 8 bases from V and 7 bases from J; bases unmatched to any gene: 5. The CDR3 is 13 amino acids. In nucleotides, the CDR3 is TGTGCCATCGGTAGCGGGAGTCTCGGGGAGCTGTTTTTT. This encodes CAIGSGSLGELFF.

This clonotype appeared many times. The chain joins TRBV20-1 to TRBJ2-5; TRBD2 matches 10 bases. Per germline, CDR1 DFQATT and CDR2 SNEGSKA (reference sequence). CDR3 size: 13 residues. Trimming cost V 6 bases and J 1 base; bases outside gene matches: 2. The CDR3 protein is CSARTSGQETQYF. The CDR3 region has the DNA TGCAGTGCCAGGACTAGCGGCCAAGAGACCCAGTACTTC.

At least ten counts were recorded for this clonotype. The V gene is TRBV7-8, the J gene TRBJ1-5; D is uncertain. Trimming stripped 0 bases from V and 2 bases from J, with 2 bases between. Germline CDR1 reads SGHVS; CDR2 reads FQNEAQ. The CDR3 consists of 13 residues. CDR3 bases: TGTGCCAGCAGCTTAGCCCGCAATCAGCCCCAGCATTTT. Its translation is CASSLARNQPQHF.

The chain couples TRBV7-6 to TRBJ2-3; 11 bases line up with TRBD2. The V and J ends lost 2 bases and 4 bases, in that order; junction bases with no gene match: 8. This CDR3 spans 17 amino acids. From germline, CDR1 is SGHVS and CDR2 FNYEAQ. The CDR3 bases are TGTGCCAGCAGCTTATTTGGGACTAGCGGCCTCCCAGATACGCAGTATTTT. Amino acids: CASSLFGTSGLPDTQYF. The whole variable domain, remainder taken from reference TRBV7-6 and TRBJ2-3, is GAGVSQSPRYKVTKRGQDVALRCDPISGHVSLYWYRQALGQGPEFLTYFNYEAQQDKSGLPNDRFSAERPEGSISTLTIQRTEQRDSAMYRCASSLFGTSGLPDTQYFGPGTRLTVL.